The clone carrying this T cell receptor beta chain showed up just a few times. The sample comes from a study of naive and memory T cell subsets. V lost 8 bases and J lost 4, with 9 bases in between. The V gene's germline CDR1 is MNHEY and CDR2 SVGAGI. This CDR3 comprises 12 residues. Amplification of ligated cDNA took four PCR rounds with SP2 and nested alpha and beta constant primers. In TCRdb, the 5' RACE reads were re-called with MiXCR into one record per CDR3 protein. Here the sample spans 55,000 to 65,000 distinct CDR3 sequences, 8% to 9% being singletons. TCR cDNA received a 3' ligated oligonucleotide that carried a UMI.

The rearrangement uses TRBV6-5 and TRBJ2-1; D is perhaps TRBD2 (7 bases). The receptor was derived from a female donor in good health. The CDR3 region has the DNA TGTGCCAGCGGGGGGGCATACAATGAGCAGTTCTTC. It encodes CASGGAYNEQFF.